The sequence of this TCR beta chain was determined in a study of a mutant IDH1 vaccine in newly diagnosed glioma. Across the study: Vaccination followed radiotherapy alone by 4-6 weeks, or accompanied temozolomide cycles.

The length of the CDR3 is 14 residues. V lost 6 bases to trimming and J lost 3 bases; unmatched junction nucleotides: 7. Germline V gene sequence: CDR1 KGHSH, CDR2 LQKENI. This clone has just one count. As yet, its antigen is unknown. Study-level results: Across multiple MHC alleles, approximately 93% of patients had vaccine-induced responses.

Clones were read by immunoSEQ multiplex PCR, and TCRdb kept only the in-frame ones, dropping some. The data show around 30,000 clones, around 91% seen once. Time point denoted: week 11, during vaccination. The vaccine gave 300 ug of a 20-mer mutant IDH1 peptide subcutaneously per dose. Specimen: PBMCs, collected from a glioma patient whose treatment included an IDH1 peptide vaccine. This chain links TRBV18 with TRBJ2-7, with 8 bases fitting TRBD1. This TCR was recovered from a man between 18 and 29 years old with glioma. The CDR3 is CASSPGTGNYEQYF. Here the CDR3 DNA reads TGTGCCAGCTCCCCAGGGACAGGTAACTACGAGCAGTACTTC.